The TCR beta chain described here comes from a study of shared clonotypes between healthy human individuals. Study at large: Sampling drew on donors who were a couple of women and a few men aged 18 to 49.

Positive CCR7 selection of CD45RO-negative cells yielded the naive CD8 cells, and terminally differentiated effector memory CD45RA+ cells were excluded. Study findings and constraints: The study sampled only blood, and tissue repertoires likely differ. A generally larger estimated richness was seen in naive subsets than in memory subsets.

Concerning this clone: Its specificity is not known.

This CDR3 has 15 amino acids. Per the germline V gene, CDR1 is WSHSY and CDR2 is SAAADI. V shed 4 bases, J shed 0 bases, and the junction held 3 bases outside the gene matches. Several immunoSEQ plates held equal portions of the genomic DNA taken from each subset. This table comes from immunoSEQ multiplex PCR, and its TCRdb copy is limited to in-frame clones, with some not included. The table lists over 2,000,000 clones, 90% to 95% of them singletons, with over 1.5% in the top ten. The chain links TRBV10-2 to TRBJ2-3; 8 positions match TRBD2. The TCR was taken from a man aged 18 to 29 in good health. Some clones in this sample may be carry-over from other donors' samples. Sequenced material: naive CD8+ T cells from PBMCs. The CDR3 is CASSVRGRSTDTQYF. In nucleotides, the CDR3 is TGCGCCAGCAGTGTTCGCGGGAGGAGCACAGATACGCAGTATTTT.